The 8 T cell receptor beta chains in this list originate from one sample, sequenced in a study of blood T cell repertoires in COVID-19. The protocol was immunoSEQ multiplex PCR, while the TCRdb copy is restricted to in-frame clones and leaves out a portion. This table holds roughly 200,000 clones, about 85% found once. The sequenced sample consisted of peripheral blood. These receptors were taken from an elderly woman with acute or convalescent COVID-19.

The V call is TRBV7-2, the J call TRBJ1-2, with TRBD1 as a possible D gene (6 bases). This CDR3 has 13 amino acids. In germline, CDR1 is SGHTA, CDR2 FQGNSA. The V and J ends lost 5 bases and 4 bases respectively, with 11 bases between them. The CDR3 loop reads CASSRGHGYGYTF. The CDR3 DNA is TGTGCCAGCAGCAGGGGACACGGCTATGGCTACACCTTC.

The J gene is TRBJ1-5, the V gene TRBV15; unclear D gene. Germline CDR1 is LNHNV and CDR2 is YYDKDF (reference sequence). This CDR3 comprises 13 residues. Trimming removed 2 bases from V and 0 bases from J, with 2 bases in between. The CDR3, as DNA: TGTGCCACCAGCAGATATAGCAATCAGCCCCAGCATTTT. Amino acids: CATSRYSNQPQHF.

This chain connects TRBV19 to TRBJ2-7, with 7 bases identical to TRBD1. V was pared by 7 bases and J by 6 bases, with 12 bases of the junction left unmatched. The germline V gene has CDR1 LNHDA and CDR2 SQIVND (reference sequence). This CDR3 region has 14 residues. Here the CDR3 DNA reads TGTGCCAGTAAGGTAGACAGGGTAAGGGGCGAGCAGTACTTC. Its translation is CASKVDRVRGEQYF.

The CDR3 region is CASSSLAEVYNEQFF. As DNA, the CDR3 is TGTGCCAGCAGCTCACTAGCGGAAGTCTACAATGAGCAGTTCTTC. V is TRBV7-2 and J is TRBJ2-1; 8 bases align to TRBD2. Trimming at V came to 4 bases and at J to 3 bases, leaving 5 bases not matched to a gene. The CDR3 is 15 residues long. The germline CDR1 and CDR2 sequences are SGHTA and FQGNSA.

V gene TRBV27 combines with J gene TRBJ1-5; tentatively, D is TRBD1 (6 bases). This CDR3 comprises 16 residues. Germline CDR1 MNHEY, CDR2 SMNVEV (reference sequence). The V and J ends lost 3 bases and 6 bases respectively, with 18 bases between them. CDR3 region: CASSLAGNNRVQPQHF. CDR3 in DNA: TGTGCCAGCAGTTTGGCAGGTAACAACAGGGTTCAGCCCCAGCATTTT.

There are a few counts of this clone. The chain joins TRBV5-6 to TRBJ1-1, with a tentative D call TRBD1 (5 bases). Germline V CDR1 and CDR2: SGHDT, YYEEEE. This CDR3 has 14 amino acids. Trimming left V 4 bases short and J 3 bases short, with 13 bases between. Here the CDR3 DNA reads TGTGCCAGCAGCACCACAGGCTCCCACACTGAAGCTTTCTTT. This codes for CASSTTGSHTEAFF.

The V and J genes are TRBV15 and TRBJ1-2; the D gene is possibly TRBD1 (5 bases). The V end was cut by 2 bases, the J end by 4 bases, with 14 bases between. CDR1 is LNHNV, CDR2 YYDKDF, per germline (reference sequence). The CDR3 covers 15 residues. The CDR3 bases are TGTGCCACCAGCAGATCAAGACAGCCAGTCTATGGCTACACCTTC. It codes for CATSRSRQPVYGYTF.

This chain links TRBV28 with TRBJ1-1; a possible D gene is TRBD1 (5 bases). The germline V and J ends were trimmed by 8 bases and 7 bases, with 23 bases remaining between them. The CDR3 sequence is 15 residues long. CDR1 and CDR2 (germline): MDHEN, SYDVKM. CDR3 DNA: TGTGCCAGCCTCTCGGGGGAGGGGAGTGCAAATGAAGCTTTCTTT. Translation: CASLSGEGSANEAFF.